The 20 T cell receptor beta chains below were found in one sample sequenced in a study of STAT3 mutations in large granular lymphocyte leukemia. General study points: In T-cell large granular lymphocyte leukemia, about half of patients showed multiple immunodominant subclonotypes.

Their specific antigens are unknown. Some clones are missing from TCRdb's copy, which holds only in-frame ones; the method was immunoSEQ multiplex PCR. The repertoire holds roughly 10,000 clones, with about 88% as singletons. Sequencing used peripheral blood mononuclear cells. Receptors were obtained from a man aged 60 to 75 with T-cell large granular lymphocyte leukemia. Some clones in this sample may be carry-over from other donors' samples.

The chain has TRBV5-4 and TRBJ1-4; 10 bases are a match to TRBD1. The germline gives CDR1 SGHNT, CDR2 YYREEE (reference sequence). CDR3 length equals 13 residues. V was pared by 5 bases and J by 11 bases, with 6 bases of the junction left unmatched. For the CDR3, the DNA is TGTGCCAGCAGTCCGGACAGGGGGGGCAAACTGTTTTTT. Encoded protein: CASSPDRGGKLFF.

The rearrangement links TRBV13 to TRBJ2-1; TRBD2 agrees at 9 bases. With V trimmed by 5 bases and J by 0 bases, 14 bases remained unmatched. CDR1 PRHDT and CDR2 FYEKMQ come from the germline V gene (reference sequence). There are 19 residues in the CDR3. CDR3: CASSRYKREASRSYNEQFF. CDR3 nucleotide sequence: TGTGCCAGCAGCAGGTATAAGCGGGAGGCCTCCCGCTCCTACAATGAGCAGTTCTTC.

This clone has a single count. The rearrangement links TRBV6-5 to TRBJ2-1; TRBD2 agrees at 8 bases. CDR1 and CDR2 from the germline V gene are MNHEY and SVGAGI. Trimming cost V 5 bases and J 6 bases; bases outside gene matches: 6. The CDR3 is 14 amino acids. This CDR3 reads CASSNGLAGNEQFF. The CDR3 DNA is TGTGCCAGCAGTAATGGGCTAGCGGGCAATGAGCAGTTCTTC.

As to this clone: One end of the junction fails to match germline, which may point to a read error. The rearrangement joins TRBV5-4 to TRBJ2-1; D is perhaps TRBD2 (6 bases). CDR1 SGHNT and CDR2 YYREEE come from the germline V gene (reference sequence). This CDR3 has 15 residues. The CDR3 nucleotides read TGTGCCAGCAGTTTGGGACTTAGCTCCTACAATGAGCAGTTCTTC. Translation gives CASSLGLSSYNEQFF.

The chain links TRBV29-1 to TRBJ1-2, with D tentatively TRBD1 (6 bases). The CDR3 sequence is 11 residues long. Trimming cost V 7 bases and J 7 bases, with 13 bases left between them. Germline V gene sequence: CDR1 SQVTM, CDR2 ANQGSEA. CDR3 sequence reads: CSAAGVFGYTF. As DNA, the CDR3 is TGCAGCGCGGCAGGGGTATTTGGCTACACCTTC. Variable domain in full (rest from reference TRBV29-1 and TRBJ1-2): SAVISQKPSRDICQRGTSLTIQCQVDSQVTMMFWYRQQPGQSLTLIATANQGSEATYESGFVIDKFPISRPNLTFSTLTVSNMSPEDSSIYLCSAAGVFGYTFGSGTRLTVV.

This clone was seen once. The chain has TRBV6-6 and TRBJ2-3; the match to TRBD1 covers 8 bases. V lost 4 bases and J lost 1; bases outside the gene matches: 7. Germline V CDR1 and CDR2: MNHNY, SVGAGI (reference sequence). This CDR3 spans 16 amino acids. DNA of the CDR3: TGTGCCAGCAGTTCCCTCGACAGGGGAGGCACAGATACGCAGTATTTT. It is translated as CASSSLDRGGTDTQYF.

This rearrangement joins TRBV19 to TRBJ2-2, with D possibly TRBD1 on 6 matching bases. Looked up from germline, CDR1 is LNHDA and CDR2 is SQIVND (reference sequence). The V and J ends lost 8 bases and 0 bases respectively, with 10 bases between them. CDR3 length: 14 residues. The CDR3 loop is CASCQGPNTGELFF. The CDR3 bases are TGTGCCAGTTGTCAGGGGCCGAACACCGGGGAGCTGTTTTTT.

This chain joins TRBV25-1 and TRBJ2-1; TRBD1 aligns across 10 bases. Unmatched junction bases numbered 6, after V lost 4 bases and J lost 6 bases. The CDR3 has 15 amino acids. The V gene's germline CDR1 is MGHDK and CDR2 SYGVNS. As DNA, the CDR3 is TGTGCCAGCAGTGGAGGGACAGGGGCAGGCAATGAGCAGTTCTTC. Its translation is CASSGGTGAGNEQFF.

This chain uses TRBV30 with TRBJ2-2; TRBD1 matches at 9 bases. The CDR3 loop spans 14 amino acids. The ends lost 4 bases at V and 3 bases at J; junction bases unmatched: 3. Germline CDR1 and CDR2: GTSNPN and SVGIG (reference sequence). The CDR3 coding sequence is TGTGCCTGGACCGGGGACAGGGACACCGGGGAGCTGTTTTTT. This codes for CAWTGDRDTGELFF.

The chain's CDR3 is CASQRAGNYGYTF. The DNA of the CDR3 is TGTGCCAGTCAAAGGGCAGGGAACTATGGCTACACCTTC. The chain joins TRBV19 to TRBJ1-2; weak D call: TRBD1 (5 bases). V was clipped by 8 bases and J by 2 bases, with 12 bases between them. The length of the CDR3 is 13 residues. Per the germline V gene, CDR1 is LNHDA and CDR2 is SQIVND (reference sequence). Full variable domain (missing parts from reference TRBV19 and TRBJ1-2): DGGITQSPKYLFRKEGQNVTLSCEQNLNHDAMYWYRQDPGQGLRLIYYSQIVNDFQKGDIAEGYSVSREKKESFPLTVTSAQKNPTAFYLCASQRAGNYGYTFGSGTRLTVV.

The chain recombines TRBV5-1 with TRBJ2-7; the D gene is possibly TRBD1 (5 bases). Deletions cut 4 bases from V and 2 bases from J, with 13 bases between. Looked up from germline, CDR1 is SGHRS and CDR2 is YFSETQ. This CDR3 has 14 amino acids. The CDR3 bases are TGCGCCAGCAGCCTAGACAGTGGACCCTACGAGCAGTACTTC. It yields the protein CASSLDSGPYEQYF. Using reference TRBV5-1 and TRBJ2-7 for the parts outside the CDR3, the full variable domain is KAGVTQTPRYLIKTRGQQVTLSCSPISGHRSVSWYQQTPGQGLQFLFEYFSETQRNKGNFPGRFSGRQFSNSRSEMNVSTLELGDSALYLCASSLDSGPYEQYFGPGTRLTVT.

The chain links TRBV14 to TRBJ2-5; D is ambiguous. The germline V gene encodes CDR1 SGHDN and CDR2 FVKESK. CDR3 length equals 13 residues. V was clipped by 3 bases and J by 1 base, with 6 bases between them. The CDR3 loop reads CASSQQLQETQYF. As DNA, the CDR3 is TGTGCCAGCAGCCAGCAGCTCCAAGAGACCCAGTACTTC.

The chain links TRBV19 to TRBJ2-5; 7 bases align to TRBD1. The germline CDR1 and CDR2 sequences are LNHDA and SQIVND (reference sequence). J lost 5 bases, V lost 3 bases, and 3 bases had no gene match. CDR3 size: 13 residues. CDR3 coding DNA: TGTGCCAGTAGTATTAAGGGACAGGAGACCCAGTACTTC. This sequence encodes CASSIKGQETQYF.

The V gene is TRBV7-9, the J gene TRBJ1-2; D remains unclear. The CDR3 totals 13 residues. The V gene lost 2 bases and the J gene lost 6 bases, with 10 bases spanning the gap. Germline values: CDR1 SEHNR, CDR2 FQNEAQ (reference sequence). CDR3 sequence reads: CASSLIGPNGYTF. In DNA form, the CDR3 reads TGTGCCAGCAGCTTAATAGGTCCAAATGGCTACACCTTC.

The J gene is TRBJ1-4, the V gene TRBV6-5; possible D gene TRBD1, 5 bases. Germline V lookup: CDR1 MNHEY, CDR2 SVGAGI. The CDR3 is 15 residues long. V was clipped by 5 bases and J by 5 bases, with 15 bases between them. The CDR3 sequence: CASSPTQGRNEKLFF. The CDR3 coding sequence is TGTGCCAGCAGTCCCACCCAGGGCCGGAATGAAAAACTGTTTTTT.

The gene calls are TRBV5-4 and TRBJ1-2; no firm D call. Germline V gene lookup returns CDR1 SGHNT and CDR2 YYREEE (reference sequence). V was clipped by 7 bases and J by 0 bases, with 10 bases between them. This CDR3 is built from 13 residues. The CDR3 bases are TGTGCCAGCGCAGCACCTACTAACTATGGCTACACCTTC. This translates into CASAAPTNYGYTF.

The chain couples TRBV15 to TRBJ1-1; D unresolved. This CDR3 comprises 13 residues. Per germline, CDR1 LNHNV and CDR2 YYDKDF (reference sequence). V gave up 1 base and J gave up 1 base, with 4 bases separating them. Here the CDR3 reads CATSRGPNTEAFF. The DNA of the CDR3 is TGTGCCACCAGCAGAGGGCCGAACACTGAAGCTTTCTTT.

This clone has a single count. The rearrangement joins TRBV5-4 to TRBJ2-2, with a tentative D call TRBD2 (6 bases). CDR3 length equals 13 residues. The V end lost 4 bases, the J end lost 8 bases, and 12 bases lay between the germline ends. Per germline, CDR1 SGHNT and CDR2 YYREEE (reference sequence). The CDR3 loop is CASSNPGVGELFF. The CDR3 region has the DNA TGTGCCAGCAGCAATCCGGGGGTTGGGGAGCTGTTTTTT.

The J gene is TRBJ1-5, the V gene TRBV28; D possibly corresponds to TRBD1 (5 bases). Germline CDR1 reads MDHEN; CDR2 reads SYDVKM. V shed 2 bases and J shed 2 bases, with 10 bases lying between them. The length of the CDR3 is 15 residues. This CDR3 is CASSLAGGGNQPQHF. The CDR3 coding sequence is TGTGCCAGCAGTTTAGCGGGGGGAGGCAATCAGCCCCAGCATTTT.

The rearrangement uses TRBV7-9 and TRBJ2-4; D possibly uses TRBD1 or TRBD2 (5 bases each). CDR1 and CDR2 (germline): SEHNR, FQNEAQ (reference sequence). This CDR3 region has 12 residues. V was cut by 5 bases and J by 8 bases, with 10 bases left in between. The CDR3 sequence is CASSLGEYIQYF. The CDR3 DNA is TGTGCCAGCAGCCTGGGGGAGTACATTCAGTACTTC.